This T cell receptor beta chain appears in the sequencing data of a study of beta chain features in type 1 diabetes. Whole-study findings and limits: Among patients with Type 1 diabetes, TCRB CDR3s were moderately but significantly shorter in every one of the four CD4+ subsets.

Central memory, naive, regulatory and stem cell-like memory CD4+ cells were sorted by CD45RO/CCR7/CD25/CD127/CD95/CD27. The investigators reverse transcribed all of the isolated RNA, so they sequenced expressed TCRB transcripts. The protocol was immunoSEQ multiplex PCR, while the TCRdb copy is restricted to in-frame clones and leaves out a portion. The sample holds approximately 150,000 clones; 13% are singletons and the top ten take under 1.5%. On this clone: Its antigen is currently unknown.

The CDR3 has 16 amino acids. Losses at the gene ends were 1 base for V and 5 bases for J; bases not matched to a gene: 11. The germline CDR1 and CDR2 sequences are GTSNPN and SVGIG (reference sequence). The chain has TRBV30 and TRBJ2-1; 7 nucleotides align to TRBD1. The sequencing sample was made of central memory CD4+ T cells from blood. The sequence was obtained from a man between 18 and 29 years old with type 1 diabetes. The CDR3 loop reads CAWSGRGPRAHNEQFF. CDR3 nucleotide sequence: TGTGCCTGGAGTGGAAGGGGGCCCCGGGCCCACAATGAGCAGTTCTTC.